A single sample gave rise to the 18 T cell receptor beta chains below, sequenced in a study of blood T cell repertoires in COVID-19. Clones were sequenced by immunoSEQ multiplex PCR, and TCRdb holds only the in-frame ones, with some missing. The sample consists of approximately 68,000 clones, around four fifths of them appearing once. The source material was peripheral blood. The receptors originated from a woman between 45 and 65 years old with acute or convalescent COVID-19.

The CDR3 protein is CASSIVREAGEQFF. The CDR3 coding sequence is TGTGCCAGTAGTATAGTCAGGGAGGCGGGTGAGCAGTTCTTC. V is TRBV19 and J is TRBJ2-1; weak D call: TRBD2 (6 bases). CDR3 length: 14 amino acids. Deletions cut 1 base from V and 9 bases from J, with 13 bases between. Germline CDR1 reads LNHDA; CDR2 reads SQIVND (reference sequence).

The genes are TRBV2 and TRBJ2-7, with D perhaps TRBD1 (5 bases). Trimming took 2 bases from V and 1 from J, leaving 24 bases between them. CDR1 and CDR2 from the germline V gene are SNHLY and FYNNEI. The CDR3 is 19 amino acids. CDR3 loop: CASSELNGFLGAASYEQYF. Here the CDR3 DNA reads TGTGCCAGCAGTGAACTCAACGGGTTTTTAGGGGCGGCGTCCTACGAGCAGTACTTC.

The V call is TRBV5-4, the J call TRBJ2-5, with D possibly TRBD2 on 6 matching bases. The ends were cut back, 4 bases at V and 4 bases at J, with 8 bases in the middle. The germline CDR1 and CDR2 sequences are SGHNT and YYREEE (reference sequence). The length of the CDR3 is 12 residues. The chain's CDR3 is CASSRGGETQYF. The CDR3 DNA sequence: TGTGCCAGCAGCCGGGGAGGAGAGACCCAGTACTTC.

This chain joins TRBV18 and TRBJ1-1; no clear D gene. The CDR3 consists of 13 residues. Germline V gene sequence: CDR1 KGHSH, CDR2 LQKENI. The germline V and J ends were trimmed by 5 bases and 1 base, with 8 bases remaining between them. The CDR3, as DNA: TGTGCCAGCTCAGGGCAGTCGAACACTGAAGCTTTCTTT. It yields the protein CASSGQSNTEAFF.

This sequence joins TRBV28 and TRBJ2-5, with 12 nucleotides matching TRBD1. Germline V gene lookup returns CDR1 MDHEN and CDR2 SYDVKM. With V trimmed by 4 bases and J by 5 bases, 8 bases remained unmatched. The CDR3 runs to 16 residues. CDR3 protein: CASSSPGQGAGETQYF. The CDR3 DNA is TGTGCCAGCAGTTCTCCGGGACAGGGGGCTGGGGAGACCCAGTACTTC.

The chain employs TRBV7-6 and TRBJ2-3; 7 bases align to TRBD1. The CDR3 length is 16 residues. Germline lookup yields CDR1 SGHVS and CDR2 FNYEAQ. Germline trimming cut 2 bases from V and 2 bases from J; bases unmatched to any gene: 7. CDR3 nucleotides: TGTGCCAGCAGCTTAAACGCCAGGGGGTCCACAGATACGCAGTATTTT. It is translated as CASSLNARGSTDTQYF.

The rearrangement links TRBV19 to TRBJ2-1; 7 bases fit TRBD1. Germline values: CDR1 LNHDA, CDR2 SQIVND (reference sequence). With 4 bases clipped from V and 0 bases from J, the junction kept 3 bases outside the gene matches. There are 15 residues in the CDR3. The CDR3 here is CASSKQGSSYNEQFF. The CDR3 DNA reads TGTGCCAGTAGTAAACAGGGGAGCTCCTACAATGAGCAGTTCTTC.

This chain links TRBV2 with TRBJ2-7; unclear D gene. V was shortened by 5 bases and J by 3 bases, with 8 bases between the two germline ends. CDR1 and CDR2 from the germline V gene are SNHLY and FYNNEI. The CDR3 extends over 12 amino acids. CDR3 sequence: CASSMGYYEQYF. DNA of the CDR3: TGTGCCAGCAGTATGGGCTACTACGAGCAGTACTTC. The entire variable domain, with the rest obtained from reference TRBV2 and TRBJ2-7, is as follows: EPEVTQTPSHQVTQMGQEVILRCVPISNHLYFYWYRQILGQKVEFLVSFYNNEISEKSEIFDDQFSVERPDGSNFTLKIRSTKLEDSAMYFCASSMGYYEQYFGPGTRLTVT.

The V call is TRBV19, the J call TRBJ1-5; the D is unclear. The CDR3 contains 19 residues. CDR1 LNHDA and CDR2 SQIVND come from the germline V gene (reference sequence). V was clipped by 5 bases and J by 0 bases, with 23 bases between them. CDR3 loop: CASSANPTYGLISNQPQHF. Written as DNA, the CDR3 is TGTGCCAGTAGTGCCAACCCCACTTACGGACTGATTAGCAATCAGCCCCAGCATTTT.

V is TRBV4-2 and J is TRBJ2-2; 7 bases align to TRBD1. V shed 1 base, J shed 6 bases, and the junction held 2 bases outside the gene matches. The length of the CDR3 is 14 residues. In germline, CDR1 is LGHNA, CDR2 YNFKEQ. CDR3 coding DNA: TGTGCCAGCAGCCAAGCCCAGGGGGCCGGGGAGCTGTTTTTT. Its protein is CASSQAQGAGELFF.

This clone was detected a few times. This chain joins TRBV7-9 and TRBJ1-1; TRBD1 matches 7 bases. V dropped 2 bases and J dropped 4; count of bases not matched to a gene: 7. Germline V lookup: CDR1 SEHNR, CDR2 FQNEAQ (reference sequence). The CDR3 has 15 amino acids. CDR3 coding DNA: TGTGCCAGCAGCTTATTTGTACAGGGGCCCACTGAAGCTTTCTTT. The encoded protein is CASSLFVQGPTEAFF.

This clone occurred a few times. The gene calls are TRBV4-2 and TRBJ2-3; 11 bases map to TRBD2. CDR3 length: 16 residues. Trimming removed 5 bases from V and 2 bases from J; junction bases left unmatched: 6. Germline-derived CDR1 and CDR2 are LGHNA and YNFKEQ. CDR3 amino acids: CASSEPGLAVTDTQYF. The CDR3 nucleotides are TGTGCCAGCAGCGAGCCGGGACTAGCGGTCACAGATACGCAGTATTTT.

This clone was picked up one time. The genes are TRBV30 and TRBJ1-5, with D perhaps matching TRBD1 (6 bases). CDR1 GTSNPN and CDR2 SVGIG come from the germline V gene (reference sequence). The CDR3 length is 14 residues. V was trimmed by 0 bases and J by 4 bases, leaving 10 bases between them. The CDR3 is CAWSVGQTNQPQHF. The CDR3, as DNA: TGTGCCTGGAGTGTCGGACAGACAAATCAGCCCCAGCATTTT.

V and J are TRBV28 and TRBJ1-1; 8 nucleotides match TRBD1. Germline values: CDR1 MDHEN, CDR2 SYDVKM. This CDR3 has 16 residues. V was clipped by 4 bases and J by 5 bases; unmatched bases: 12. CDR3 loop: CASSSISGTGSTEAFF. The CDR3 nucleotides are TGTGCCAGCAGTTCGATATCCGGGACAGGATCTACTGAAGCTTTCTTT.

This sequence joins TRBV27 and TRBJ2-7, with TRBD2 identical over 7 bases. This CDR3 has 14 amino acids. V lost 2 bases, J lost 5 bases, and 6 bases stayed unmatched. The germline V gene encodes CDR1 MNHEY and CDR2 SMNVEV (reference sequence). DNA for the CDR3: TGTGCCAGCAGTTTAAGCGGGGTAGCTCACGAGCAGTACTTC. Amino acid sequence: CASSLSGVAHEQYF.

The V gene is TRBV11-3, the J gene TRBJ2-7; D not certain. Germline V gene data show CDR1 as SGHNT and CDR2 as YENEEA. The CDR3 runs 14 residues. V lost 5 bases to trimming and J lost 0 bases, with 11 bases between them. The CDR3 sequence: CASSSDASSYEQYF. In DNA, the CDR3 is TGTGCCAGCAGCAGCGACGCGAGCTCCTACGAGCAGTACTTC.

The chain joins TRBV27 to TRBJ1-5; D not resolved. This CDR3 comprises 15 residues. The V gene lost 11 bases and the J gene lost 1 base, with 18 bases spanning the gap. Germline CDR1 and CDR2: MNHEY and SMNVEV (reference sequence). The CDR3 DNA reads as TGTGCCTCCTCAACGGGGATGGAAAGCAATCAGCCCCAGCATTTT. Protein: CASSTGMESNQPQHF.

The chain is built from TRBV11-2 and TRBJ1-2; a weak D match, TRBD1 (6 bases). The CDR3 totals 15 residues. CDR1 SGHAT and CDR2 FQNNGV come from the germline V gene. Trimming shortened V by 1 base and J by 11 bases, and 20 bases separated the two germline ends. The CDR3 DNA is TGTGCCAGCAGCTTAGGGTCGACGTATGGGACAACTTACACCTTC. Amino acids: CASSLGSTYGTTYTF.